The 4 T cell receptor beta chains below were found in one sample sequenced in a study of T cells of healthy individuals. TCRdb called the 5' RACE reads again in MiXCR, with one record for every CDR3 protein. In the table there are tens of thousands of distinct CDR3 sequences, about 4.8% of which are singletons. The receptors originated from a female donor in good health.

This clonotype was seen ten or more times. The chain is built from TRBV29-1 and TRBJ2-7; tentative D call: TRBD2 (5 bases). The CDR3 loop spans 13 amino acids. V lost 3 bases and J 4 bases, leaving 13 bases between the germline ends. Germline CDR1 SQVTM, CDR2 ANQGSEA. The CDR3 reads CSVDAEGSYEQYF. CDR3 DNA: TGCAGCGTTGACGCCGAGGGATCTTACGAGCAGTACTTC.

The table lists this clonotype with many counts. The chain couples TRBV7-2 to TRBJ2-1; tentatively, D is TRBD1 (5 bases). Germline V gene lookup returns CDR1 SGHTA and CDR2 FQGNSA. Trimming stripped 5 bases from V and 5 bases from J, with 16 bases between. The CDR3 loop spans 15 amino acids. This CDR3 is CASSPRTSRHNEQFF. CDR3 nucleotide sequence: TGTGCCAGCAGCCCCCGGACAAGTAGGCACAATGAGCAGTTCTTC.

This clonotype appeared many times. V is TRBV10-3 and J is TRBJ2-4; 12 nucleotides match TRBD1. CDR3 length equals 16 residues. Trimming took 4 bases from V and 1 from J; bases not matched to a gene: 2. Germline V gives CDR1 ENHRY, CDR2 SYGVKD. The CDR3 DNA reads as TGTGCCATCAGTGGGGGACAGGGGGCTGCCAAAAACATTCAGTACTTC. It codes for CAISGGQGAAKNIQYF.

This clonotype was seen only a few times. This chain uses TRBV30 with TRBJ2-1, with D hard to call. CDR1 is GTSNPN, CDR2 SVGIG, per germline (reference sequence). Trimming pared 3 bases from V and 7 bases from J, leaving 4 bases between. The length of the CDR3 is 10 residues. CDR3 sequence reads: CAWSDNEQFF. The CDR3 nucleotides are TGTGCCTGGAGCGATAATGAGCAGTTCTTC.